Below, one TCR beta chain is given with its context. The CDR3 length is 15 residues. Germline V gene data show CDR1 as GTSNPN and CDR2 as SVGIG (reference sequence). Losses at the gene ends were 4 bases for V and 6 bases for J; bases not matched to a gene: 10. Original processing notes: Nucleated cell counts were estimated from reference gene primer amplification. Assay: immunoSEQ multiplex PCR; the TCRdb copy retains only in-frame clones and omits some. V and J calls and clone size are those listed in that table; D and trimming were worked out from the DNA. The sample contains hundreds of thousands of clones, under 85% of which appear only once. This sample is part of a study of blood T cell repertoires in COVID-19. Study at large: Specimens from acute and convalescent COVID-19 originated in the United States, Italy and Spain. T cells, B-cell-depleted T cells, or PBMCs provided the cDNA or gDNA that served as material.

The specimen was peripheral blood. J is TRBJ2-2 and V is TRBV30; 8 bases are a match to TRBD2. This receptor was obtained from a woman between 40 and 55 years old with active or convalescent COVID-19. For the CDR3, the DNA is TGTGCCTGGATCGCCCTTCGGGGGGGGGCCGGGGAGCTGTTTTTT. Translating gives CAWIALRGGAGELFF.